Shown below are 18 T cell receptor beta chains from a single sample sequenced in a study of stem cell transplantation in POMP-related autoinflammatory disease. Sequencing was performed with immunoSEQ multiplex PCR; in TCRdb, only in-frame clones are kept and a portion is missing. The repertoire includes some 31,000 clones, around 88% of them detected once, and about 0.72% sits in the top ten. The sequenced sample was CD4+ T cells from PBMCs, obtained before stem cell transplantation. These receptors originate from a human donor with POMP-related autoinflammation and immune dysregulation (PRAID).

The V call is TRBV19, the J call TRBJ1-2; D is ambiguous. The germline V gene encodes CDR1 LNHDA and CDR2 SQIVND (reference sequence). This CDR3 has 12 residues. V lost 2 bases, J lost 5 bases, and 6 bases lay in between. Here the CDR3 reads CASSITRYGYTF. The CDR3, as DNA: TGTGCCAGTAGTATAACTCGGTATGGCTACACCTTC.

V usage is TRBV30 and J usage is TRBJ2-7, with 8 bases identical to TRBD1. CDR1 is GTSNPN, CDR2 SVGIG, per germline (reference sequence). The CDR3 has 13 residues. Unmatched junction bases numbered 7, after V lost 5 bases and J lost 4 bases. CDR3 sequence (DNA): TGTGCCTGGGGGGGACAGGTAGTTTACGAGCAGTACTTC. This sequence encodes CAWGGQVVYEQYF.

The V and J genes are TRBV28 and TRBJ1-1, with D hard to call. Germline CDR1 and CDR2: MDHEN and SYDVKM. There are 11 residues in the CDR3. V was shortened by 3 bases and J by 8 bases, with 7 bases between the two germline ends. CDR3 amino acids: CASSLGEEAFF. CDR3 in DNA: TGTGCCAGCAGTTTGGGTGAGGAAGCTTTCTTT.

The rearrangement links TRBV5-1 to TRBJ2-3, with 8 bases identical to TRBD2. The CDR3 length is 20 residues. Trimming removed 4 bases from V and 4 bases from J; junction bases left unmatched: 23. From germline, CDR1 is SGHRS and CDR2 YFSETQ. The CDR3 is CASSLTYQSGGLPGSDTQYF. CDR3 coding DNA: TGCGCCAGCAGCCTGACATACCAGAGCGGGGGTTTACCTGGATCAGATACGCAGTATTTT.

This rearrangement joins TRBV18 to TRBJ1-2; D remains unclear. Germline CDR1 and CDR2: KGHSH and LQKENI. V lost 4 bases, J lost 8 bases, and 8 bases lay in between. The CDR3 length is 11 residues. The CDR3 region is CASSLSKGYTF. DNA for the CDR3: TGTGCCAGCTCACTCTCAAAAGGCTACACCTTC.

The table lists this clone with a count of one. The J gene is TRBJ1-1, the V gene TRBV6-1; D remains ambiguous. Germline CDR1 reads MNHNS; CDR2 reads SASEGT. Trimming removed 7 bases from V and 4 bases from J, with 16 bases in between. This CDR3 spans 14 amino acids. In DNA form, the CDR3 reads TGTGCCAGCACCTGGTCAGTATTCACCACTGAAGCTTTCTTT. It encodes CASTWSVFTTEAFF.

The chain couples TRBV5-1 to TRBJ2-7, with 12 bases aligning to TRBD1. With V trimmed by 4 bases and J by 5 bases, 7 bases remained unmatched. The CDR3 contains 15 residues. CDR1 and CDR2 (germline): SGHRS, YFSETQ. CDR3 in amino acids: CASSAGTGGPDEQYF. The DNA for the CDR3 is TGCGCCAGCAGCGCGGGGACAGGGGGCCCCGACGAGCAGTACTTC.

The V call is TRBV18, the J call TRBJ1-6, with D perhaps TRBD1 (5 bases). Germline V gives CDR1 KGHSH, CDR2 LQKENI. V gave up 3 bases and J gave up 5 bases, with 11 bases separating them. The CDR3 is 15 residues long. The CDR3 loop is CASSPNGANNSPLHF. CDR3 nucleotides: TGTGCCAGCTCACCGAACGGGGCGAATAATTCACCCCTCCACTTT.

This chain uses TRBV5-6 with TRBJ2-7, with 7 nucleotides matching TRBD1. V was clipped by 3 bases and J by 0 bases; unmatched bases: 9. Germline-derived CDR1 and CDR2 are SGHDT and YYEEEE. There are 16 residues in the CDR3. CDR3 region: CASSSLFWDSSYEQYF. The CDR3 nucleotides are TGTGCCAGCAGCTCCCTTTTCTGGGACAGCTCCTACGAGCAGTACTTC.

This clone was found once. The gene calls are TRBV5-1 and TRBJ1-5, with D perhaps TRBD1 (5 bases). CDR1 is SGHRS, CDR2 YFSETQ, per germline. The CDR3 is made up of 15 amino acids. Trimming removed 2 bases from V and 4 bases from J, with 13 bases in between. CDR3 protein: CASSLYDSLNQPQHF. The CDR3 DNA sequence: TGCGCCAGCAGCTTATATGACAGCTTAAATCAGCCCCAGCATTTT.

The chain couples TRBV7-3 to TRBJ1-2; no reliable D call. This CDR3 is built from 14 residues. CDR1 is SGHTA, CDR2 FQGTGA, per germline. The ends were cut back, 2 bases at V and 2 bases at J, with 9 bases in the middle. The CDR3 DNA reads TGTGCCAGCAGCTTAGTCCCCACGAACTATGGCTACACCTTC. It codes for CASSLVPTNYGYTF.

This clone was detected only once. The chain employs TRBV6-6 and TRBJ2-4; 8 nucleotides match TRBD1. With V trimmed by 2 bases and J by 4 bases, 7 bases remained unmatched. The CDR3 totals 16 residues. The germline V gene has CDR1 MNHNY and CDR2 SVGAGI (reference sequence). CDR3 protein: CASSYLPGQGKNIQYF. Here the CDR3 DNA reads TGTGCCAGCAGTTACCTTCCCGGACAGGGAAAAAACATTCAGTACTTC.

The chain has TRBV7-9 and TRBJ1-2; the D is unclear. This CDR3 is 15 amino acids long. V gave up 2 bases and J gave up 3 bases, with 13 bases separating them. Germline CDR1 and CDR2: SEHNR and FQNEAQ (reference sequence). In DNA, the CDR3 is TGTGCCAGCAGCTTATACTCAGATTTAGACTATGGCTACACCTTC. It is translated as CASSLYSDLDYGYTF.

The V and J genes are TRBV28 and TRBJ2-6; D may be TRBD1 (5 bases). Germline V gene lookup returns CDR1 MDHEN and CDR2 SYDVKM. The ends were cut back, 7 bases at V and 5 bases at J, with 9 bases in the middle. The CDR3 length is 13 residues. DNA for the CDR3: TGTGCCAGCACTTTGGACAGGGCCAACGTCCTGACTTTC. This translates into CASTLDRANVLTF.

The chain is built from TRBV6-5 and TRBJ1-1; tentative D call: TRBD1 (6 bases). The germline V gene has CDR1 MNHEY and CDR2 SVGAGI. Trimming took 7 bases from V and 4 from J, leaving 13 bases between them. The CDR3 is made up of 13 amino acids. The CDR3 reads CASMGRGGTEAFF. The CDR3 DNA sequence: TGTGCCAGCATGGGCAGGGGAGGCACTGAAGCTTTCTTT.

The V call is TRBV4-2, the J call TRBJ1-6; no reliable D call. The germline gives CDR1 LGHNA, CDR2 YNFKEQ. The CDR3 extends over 12 amino acids. V lost 4 bases to trimming and J lost 7 bases, with 5 bases between them. CDR3 loop: CASSLQNSPLHF. For the CDR3, the DNA is TGTGCCAGCAGCCTCCAGAATTCACCCCTCCACTTT.

This clone was seen a handful of times. This rearrangement joins TRBV10-1 to TRBJ1-1; no reliable D call. Trimming stripped 5 bases from V and 0 bases from J, with 7 bases between. This CDR3 comprises 13 residues. The germline V gene encodes CDR1 WNHNN and CDR2 SYGVQD (reference sequence). CDR3 protein: CASSFTLNTEAFF. CDR3 sequence (DNA): TGCGCCAGCAGTTTTACACTGAACACTGAAGCTTTCTTT.

The chain employs TRBV27 and TRBJ2-5; perhaps TRBD1 as D (5 bases). The CDR3 is 14 amino acids. The germline CDR1 and CDR2 sequences are MNHEY and SMNVEV (reference sequence). Trimming stripped 0 bases from V and 3 bases from J, with 8 bases between. The CDR3 protein is CASSLSATEETQYF. The CDR3 nucleotides are TGTGCCAGCAGTTTATCGGCGACAGAAGAGACCCAGTACTTC.